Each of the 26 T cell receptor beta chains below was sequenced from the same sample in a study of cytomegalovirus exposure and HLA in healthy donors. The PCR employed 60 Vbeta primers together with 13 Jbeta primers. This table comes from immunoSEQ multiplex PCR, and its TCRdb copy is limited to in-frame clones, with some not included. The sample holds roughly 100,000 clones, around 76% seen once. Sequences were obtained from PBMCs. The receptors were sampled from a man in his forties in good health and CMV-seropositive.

CDR3 bases: TGTGCCAGCAGTTGGGGACAGGGCGGGGAAAAACTGTTTTTT. This codes for CASSWGQGGEKLFF. The chain uses TRBV6-6 and TRBJ1-4; 9 positions match TRBD1. The V segment lost 4 bases and the J segment 8 bases; nucleotides outside the gene matches: 5. Germline V CDR1 and CDR2: MNHNY, SVGAGI (reference sequence). The CDR3 has 14 residues.

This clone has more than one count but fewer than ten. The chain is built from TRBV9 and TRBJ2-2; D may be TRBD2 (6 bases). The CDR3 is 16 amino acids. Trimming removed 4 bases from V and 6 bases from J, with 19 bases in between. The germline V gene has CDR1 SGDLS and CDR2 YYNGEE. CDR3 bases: TGTGCCAGCAGCTGGGGGGAGATTTTCGGTCCCGGGGAGCTGTTTTTT. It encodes CASSWGEIFGPGELFF.

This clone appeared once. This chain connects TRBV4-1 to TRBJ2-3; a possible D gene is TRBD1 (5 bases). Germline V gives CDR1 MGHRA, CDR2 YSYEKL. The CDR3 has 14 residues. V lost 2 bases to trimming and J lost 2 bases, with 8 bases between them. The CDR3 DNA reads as TGCGCCAGCAGCCAACAGGGCGTCACAGATACGCAGTATTTT. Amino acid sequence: CASSQQGVTDTQYF.

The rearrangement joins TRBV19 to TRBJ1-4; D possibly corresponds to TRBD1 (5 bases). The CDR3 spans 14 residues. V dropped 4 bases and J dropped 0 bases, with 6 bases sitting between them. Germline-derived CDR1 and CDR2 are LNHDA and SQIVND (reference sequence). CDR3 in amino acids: CASSRGATNEKLFF. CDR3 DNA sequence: TGTGCCAGTAGTAGGGGGGCAACTAATGAAAAACTGTTTTTT.

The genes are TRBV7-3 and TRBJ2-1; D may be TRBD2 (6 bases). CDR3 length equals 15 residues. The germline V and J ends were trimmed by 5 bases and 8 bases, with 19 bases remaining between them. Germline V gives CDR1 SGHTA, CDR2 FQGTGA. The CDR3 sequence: CASSPNGASVDEQFF. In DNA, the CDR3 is TGTGCCAGCAGCCCGAATGGGGCTAGCGTCGATGAGCAGTTCTTC. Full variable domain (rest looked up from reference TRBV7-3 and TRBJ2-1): GAGVSQTPSNKVTEKGKYVELRCDPISGHTALYWYRQSLGQGPEFLIYFQGTGAADDSGLPNDRFFAVRPEGSVSTLKIQRTERGDSAVYLCASSPNGASVDEQFFGPGTRLTVL.

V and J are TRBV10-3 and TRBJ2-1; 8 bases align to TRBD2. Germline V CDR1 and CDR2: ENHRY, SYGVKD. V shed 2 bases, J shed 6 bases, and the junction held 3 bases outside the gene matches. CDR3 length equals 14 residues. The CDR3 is CAISETGTSNEQFF. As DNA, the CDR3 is TGTGCCATCAGTGAGACCGGGACTAGCAATGAGCAGTTCTTC.

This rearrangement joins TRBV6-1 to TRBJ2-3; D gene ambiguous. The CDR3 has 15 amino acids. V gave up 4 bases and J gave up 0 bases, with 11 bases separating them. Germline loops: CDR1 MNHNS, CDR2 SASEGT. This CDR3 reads CASSGRYPSTDTQYF. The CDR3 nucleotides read TGTGCCAGCAGTGGGAGATACCCTAGCACAGATACGCAGTATTTT.

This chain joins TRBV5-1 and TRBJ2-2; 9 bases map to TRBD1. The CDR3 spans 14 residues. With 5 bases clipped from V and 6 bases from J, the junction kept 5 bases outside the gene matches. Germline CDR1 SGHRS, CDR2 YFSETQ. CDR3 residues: CASRGQGIPGELFF. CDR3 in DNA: TGCGCCAGCAGAGGACAGGGGATCCCCGGGGAGCTGTTTTTT.

CDR3 sequence (DNA): TGTGCCAGTAGTCCCGGGACAGCCATCGGGACCCAGTACTTC. It yields the protein CASSPGTAIGTQYF. This chain links TRBV19 with TRBJ2-5; 7 bases map to TRBD1. The CDR3 extends over 14 amino acids. V lost 5 bases to trimming and J lost 7 bases; unmatched junction nucleotides: 10. Germline-derived CDR1 and CDR2 are LNHDA and SQIVND (reference sequence). Looking up the rest from reference TRBV19 and TRBJ2-5 gives the full variable domain: DGGITQSPKYLFRKEGQNVTLSCEQNLNHDAMYWYRQDPGQGLRLIYYSQIVNDFQKGDIAEGYSVSREKKESFPLTVTSAQKNPTAFYLCASSPGTAIGTQYFGPGTRLLVL.

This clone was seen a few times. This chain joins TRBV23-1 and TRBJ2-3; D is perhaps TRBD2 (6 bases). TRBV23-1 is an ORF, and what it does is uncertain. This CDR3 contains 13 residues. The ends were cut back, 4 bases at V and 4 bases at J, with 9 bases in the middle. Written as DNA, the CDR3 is TGCGCCAGCAGTCGACTAGGTTCAGATACGCAGTATTTT. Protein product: CASSRLGSDTQYF.

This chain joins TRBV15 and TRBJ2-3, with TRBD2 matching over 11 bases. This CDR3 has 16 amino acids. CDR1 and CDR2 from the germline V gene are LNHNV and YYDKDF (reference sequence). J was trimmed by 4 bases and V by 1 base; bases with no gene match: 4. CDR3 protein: CATSRAGTSGADTQYF. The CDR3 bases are TGTGCCACCAGCAGAGCTGGGACTAGCGGCGCAGATACGCAGTATTTT.

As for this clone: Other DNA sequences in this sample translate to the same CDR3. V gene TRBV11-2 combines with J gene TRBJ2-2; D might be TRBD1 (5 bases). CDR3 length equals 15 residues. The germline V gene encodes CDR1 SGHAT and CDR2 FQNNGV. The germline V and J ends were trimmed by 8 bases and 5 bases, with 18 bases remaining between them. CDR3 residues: CASGAWQGQTGELFF. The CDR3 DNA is TGTGCCAGCGGTGCCTGGCAGGGTCAGACCGGGGAGCTGTTTTTT. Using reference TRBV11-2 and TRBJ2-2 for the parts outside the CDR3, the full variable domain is EAGVAQSPRYKIIEKRQSVAFWCNPISGHATLYWYQQILGQGPKLLIQFQNNGVVDDSQLPKDRFSAERLKGVDSTLKIQPAKLEDSAVYLCASGAWQGQTGELFFGEGSRLTVL.

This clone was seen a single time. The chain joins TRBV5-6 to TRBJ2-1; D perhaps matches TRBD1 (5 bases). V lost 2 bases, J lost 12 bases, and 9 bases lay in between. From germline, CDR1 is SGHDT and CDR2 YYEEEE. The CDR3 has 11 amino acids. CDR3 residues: CASSLGVTQFF. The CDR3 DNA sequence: TGTGCCAGCAGCTTAGGGGTCACGCAGTTCTTC. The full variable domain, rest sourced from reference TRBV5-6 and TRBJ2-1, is DAGVTQSPTHLIKTRGQQVTLRCSPKSGHDTVSWYQQALGQGPQFIFQYYEEEERQRGNFPDRFSGHQFPNYSSELNVNALLLGDSALYLCASSLGVTQFFGPGTRLTVL.

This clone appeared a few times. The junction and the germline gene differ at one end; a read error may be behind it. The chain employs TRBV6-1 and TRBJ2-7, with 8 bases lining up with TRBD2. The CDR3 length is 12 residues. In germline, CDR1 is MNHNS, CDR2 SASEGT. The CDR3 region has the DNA TGTGCCAGCAGTGAAGGGAGCGGGAGCGGGCACTTC. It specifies CASSEGSGSGHF.

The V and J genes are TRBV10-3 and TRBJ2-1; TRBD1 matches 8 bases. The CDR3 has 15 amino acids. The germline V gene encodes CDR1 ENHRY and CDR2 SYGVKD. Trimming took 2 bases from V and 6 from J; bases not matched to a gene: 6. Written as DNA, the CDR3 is TGTGCCATCAGTGAGCCTACAGGGGGGTTCAATGAGCAGTTCTTC. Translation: CAISEPTGGFNEQFF.

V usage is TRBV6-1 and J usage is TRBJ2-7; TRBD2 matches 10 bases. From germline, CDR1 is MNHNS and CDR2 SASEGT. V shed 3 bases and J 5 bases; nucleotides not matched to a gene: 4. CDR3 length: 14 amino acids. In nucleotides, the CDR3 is TGTGCCAGCAGTGATAGCGGGAGGACCCACGAGCAGTACTTC. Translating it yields CASSDSGRTHEQYF.

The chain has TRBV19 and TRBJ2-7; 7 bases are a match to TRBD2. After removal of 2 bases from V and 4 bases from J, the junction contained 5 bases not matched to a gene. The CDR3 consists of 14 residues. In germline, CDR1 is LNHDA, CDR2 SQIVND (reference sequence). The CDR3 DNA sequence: TGTGCCAGTAGTATATTGGGGGGGATTTACGAGCAGTACTTC. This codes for CASSILGGIYEQYF.

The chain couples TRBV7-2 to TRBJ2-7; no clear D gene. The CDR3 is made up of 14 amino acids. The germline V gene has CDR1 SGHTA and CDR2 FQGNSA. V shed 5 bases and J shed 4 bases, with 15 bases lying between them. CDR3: CASSPNTRSYEQYF. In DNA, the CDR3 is TGTGCCAGCAGCCCGAACACACGATCTTACGAGCAGTACTTC.

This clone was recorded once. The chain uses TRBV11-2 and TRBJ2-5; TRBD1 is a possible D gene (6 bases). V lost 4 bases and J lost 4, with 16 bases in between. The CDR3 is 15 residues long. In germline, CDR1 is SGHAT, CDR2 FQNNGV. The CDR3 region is CASSSQGIGIETQYF. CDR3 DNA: TGTGCCAGCAGCTCTCAGGGGATAGGGATAGAGACCCAGTACTTC. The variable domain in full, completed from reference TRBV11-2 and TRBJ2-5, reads EAGVAQSPRYKIIEKRQSVAFWCNPISGHATLYWYQQILGQGPKLLIQFQNNGVVDDSQLPKDRFSAERLKGVDSTLKIQPAKLEDSAVYLCASSSQGIGIETQYFGPGTRLLVL.

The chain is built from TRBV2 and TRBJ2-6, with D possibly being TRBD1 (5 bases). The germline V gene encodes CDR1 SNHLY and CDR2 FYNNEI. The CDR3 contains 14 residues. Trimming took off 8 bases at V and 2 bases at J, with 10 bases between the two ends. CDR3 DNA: TGTGCCAGCCTAGACAGAACTGGGGCCAACGTCCTGACTTTC. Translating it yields CASLDRTGANVLTF.

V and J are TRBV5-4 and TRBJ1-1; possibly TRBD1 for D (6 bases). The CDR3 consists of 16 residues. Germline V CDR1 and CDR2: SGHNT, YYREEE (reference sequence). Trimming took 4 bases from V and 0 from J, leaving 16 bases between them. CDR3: CASSPGAGEMNTEAFF. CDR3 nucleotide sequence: TGTGCCAGCAGCCCCGGGGCAGGGGAAATGAACACTGAAGCTTTCTTT.

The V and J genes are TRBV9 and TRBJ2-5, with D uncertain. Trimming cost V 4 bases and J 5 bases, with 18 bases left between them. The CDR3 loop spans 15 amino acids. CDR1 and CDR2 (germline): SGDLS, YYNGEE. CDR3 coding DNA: TGTGCCAGCAGCTTGACCGGCCAGGCTTCGGAGACCCAGTACTTC. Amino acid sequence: CASSLTGQASETQYF.

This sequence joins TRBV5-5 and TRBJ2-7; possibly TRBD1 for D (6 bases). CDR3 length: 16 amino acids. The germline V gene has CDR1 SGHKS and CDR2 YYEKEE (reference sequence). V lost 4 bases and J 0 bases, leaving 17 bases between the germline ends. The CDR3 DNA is TGTGCCAGCAGCCCGGAGGTCGGACAGAGCTCCTACGAGCAGTACTTC. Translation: CASSPEVGQSSYEQYF. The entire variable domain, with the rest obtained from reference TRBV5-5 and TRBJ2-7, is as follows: DAGVTQSPTHLIKTRGQQVTLRCSPISGHKSVSWYQQVLGQGPQFIFQYYEKEERGRGNFPDRFSARQFPNYSSELNVNALLLGDSALYLCASSPEVGQSSYEQYFGPGTRLTVT.

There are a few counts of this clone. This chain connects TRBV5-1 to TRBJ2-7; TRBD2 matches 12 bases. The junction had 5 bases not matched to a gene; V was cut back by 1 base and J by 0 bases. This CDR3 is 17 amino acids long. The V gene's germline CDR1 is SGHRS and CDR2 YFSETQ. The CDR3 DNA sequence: TGCGCCAGCAGCTTGACTAGCGGGAGGTTGAGCTCCTACGAGCAGTACTTC. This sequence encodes CASSLTSGRLSSYEQYF.

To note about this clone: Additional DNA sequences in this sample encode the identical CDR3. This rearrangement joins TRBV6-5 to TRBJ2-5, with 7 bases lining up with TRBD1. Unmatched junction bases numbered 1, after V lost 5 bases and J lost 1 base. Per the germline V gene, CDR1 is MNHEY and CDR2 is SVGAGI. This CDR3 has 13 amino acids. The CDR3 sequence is CASSRQGQETQYF. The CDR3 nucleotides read TGTGCCAGCAGTCGACAGGGCCAAGAGACCCAGTACTTC.

The CDR3 spells CAIRLMSSGNTIYF. The CDR3 nucleotides are TGTGCCATCCGTTTAATGAGCTCTGGAAACACCATATATTTT. The gene calls are TRBV10-3 and TRBJ1-3, with D unresolved. The CDR3 is 14 residues long. V lost 8 bases and J lost 0, with 11 bases in between. Germline V gene sequence: CDR1 ENHRY, CDR2 SYGVKD.